This is a list of T cell receptor beta chains from one sample in a study of blood T cells in healthy people across ages. Each CDR3 protein gets one entry after TCRdb re-called the 5' RACE reads with MiXCR. The data show roughly 720,000 distinct CDR3 sequences, less than 70% seen once. Sequencing was done on a sample of blood. These receptors were collected from a man at least 80 years old in good health. The CDR3 runs from the conserved cysteine through the conserved F or W. D genes are given only for firm matches. Expanded clones are given a class, and other clones once, few, many or no size at all.

d_gene,abundance,j_gene,v_gene,CDR3nt,CDR3aa
NA,NA,TRBJ2-5,TRBV5-6,TGTGCCAGCAGCGAAAGACAAATGGGGACCGAGGAGACCCAGTACTTC,CASSERQMGTEETQYF
NA,NA,TRBJ2-7,TRBV29-1,TGCAGCGTCCCATACCCTGAGCAGTACTTC,CSVPYPEQYF
TRBD1,NA,TRBJ1-4,TRBV7-8,TGTGCCAGCAGCTTGGTCATCAGGGGGCGGTGGGAAAAACTGTTTTTT,CASSLVIRGRWEKLFF
TRBD2,few,TRBJ2-1,TRBV5-1,TGCGCCAGCAGCTTCCTCCGGGGGGGCTCCTACAATGAGCAGTTCTTC,CASSFLRGGSYNEQFF
TRBD1,few,TRBJ2-1,TRBV29-1,TGCAGCGTTGACGGGCAGGGGGCGACTCCGGTTCGCCTTCGTGAGCAGTTCTTC,CSVDGQGATPVRLREQFF
TRBD2,NA,TRBJ2-7,TRBV9,TGTGCCAGCAGCGCCCGCCAGGAGACTAGCGGGGGCTCAAGGCTCTCCTACGAGCAGTACTTC,CASSARQETSGGSRLSYEQYF
NA,NA,TRBJ2-1,TRBV28,TGTGCCAGCAGTTCCCCGGTGGGATTGGAGTTCTTC,CASSSPVGLEFF
TRBD1,NA,TRBJ1-1,TRBV28,TGTGCCAGCAGTTTCGCAGGGGGGTTTGGCGAAGCTTTCTTT,CASSFAGGFGEAFF
NA,NA,TRBJ2-3,TRBV4-1,TGCGCCAGCAGCCCGGTCCCGCACAGGGCACACAGATACGCGTATTTT,CASSPVPHRAHRYAYF
NA,few,TRBJ1-2,TRBV29-1,TGCAGCGTCGGAGGGGGTACGACGCTGGATGAGGGCTACACCTTC,CSVGGGTTLDEGYTF
NA,NA,TRBJ2-7,TRBV6-5,TGTGCCGGCAGTGACAGGCCTGGCTACGAGCAGTACTTC,CAGSDRPGYEQYF
TRBD1,few,TRBJ2-1,TRBV15,TGTGCCACCAGCGGAAGACAGGGGGCGAGGAATGAGCAGTTCTTC,CATSGRQGARNEQFF
NA,few,TRBJ2-4,TRBV20-1,TGCAGTGCTAGGACAGCCTCCGGGGCCAAAAACATTCAGTACTTC,CSARTASGAKNIQYF
NA,few,TRBJ2-7,TRBV29-1,TGCAGCGGCCGACAGGGAGGTCGCGAGCAGTACTTC,CSGRQGGREQYF
TRBD2,NA,TRBJ2-7,TRBV29-1,TGCAGCGTTGTAGGGACTAGCGTATACGAGCAGTGCTTC,CSVVGTSVYEQCF
NA,NA,TRBJ1-1,TRBV7-9,TGTGCCAGCAGCACCCGGGGGGCGGCTGAAGCTTTCTTT,CASSTRGAAEAFF
TRBD2,NA,TRBJ2-1,TRBV12-3/TRBV12-4,TGTGCCAGCAGCCTGCAGGGACTAGAGCAGTTCTTC,CASSLQGLEQFF
TRBD2,few,TRBJ2-1,TRBV29-1,TGCAGCGTCGAGGGACTAGCGGGAGAATCCTACAATGAGCAGTTCTTC,CSVEGLAGESYNEQFF
NA,NA,TRBJ2-7,TRBV20-1,TGCAGTGCTCCTCGAATCCTAGCCACCGAGCAGTACTTC,CSAPRILATEQYF
NA,few,TRBJ1-4,TRBV5-1,TGCGCCAGCAAAATGGGGAGGGAAGTTGATGAAAAACTGTTTTTT,CASKMGREVDEKLFF
NA,once,TRBJ1-1,TRBV7-2,TGTGCCAGCAGCTTAGGGTTGGGCCAAAACACTGAAGCTTTCTTT,CASSLGLGQNTEAFF
NA,NA,TRBJ2-1,TRBV7-9,TGTGCCAGCAGTTTGCAAGGGGGGAGTTTTAATGAGCAGTTCTTC,CASSLQGGSFNEQFF
TRBD2,NA,TRBJ2-7,TRBV5-1,TGCGCCAACAGCTTGGAACGAGCGGGAGGGTCATACGAGCAGTACTTC,CANSLERAGGSYEQYF
TRBD2,NA,TRBJ2-1,TRBV29-1,TGCAGCGTTATGGGACTAGCGGGAGGGACATCCTACAATGAGCAGTTCTTC,CSVMGLAGGTSYNEQFF
TRBD1,NA,TRBJ1-1,TRBV20-1,TGCAGTGTTTCCGACCTCACAGGGGGAATGAACACTGAAGCTTTCTTT,CSVSDLTGGMNTEAFF
NA,NA,TRBJ2-1,TRBV3-1,TGTGCCAGCAGCCAAATTCAGGTGGGTGAGCAGTTCTTC,CASSQIQVGEQFF
TRBD1,few,TRBJ2-5,TRBV20-1,TGCAGTGCTGAAGAAGACACAGGGGGCAAGGAGGTAAAAGAGACCCAGTACTTC,CSAEEDTGGKEVKETQYF
NA,NA,TRBJ2-1,TRBV6-1,TGTGCCAGCAGGGAGGGGGGTCTCGGAGTCGATGAGCAGTTCTTC,CASREGGLGVDEQFF
TRBD2,NA,TRBJ2-7,TRBV11-1,TGTGCCAGCAGCTGGACTAGCGGGGCTATCGAGCAGTACTTC,CASSWTSGAIEQYF
NA,NA,TRBJ1-5,TRBV7-2,TGTGCCAGCAGCTTAGCGCAGGGCGGTAGGCATCAGCCCCAGCATTTT,CASSLAQGGRHQPQHF